This TCR beta chain was captured in a study of identical twins. This CDR3 comprises 16 residues. Losses at the gene ends were 4 bases for V and 3 bases for J; bases not matched to a gene: 11. CDR1 and CDR2 from the germline V gene are SEHNR and FQNEAQ (reference sequence). TCRdb used MiXCR to reprocess the 5' RACE reads, holding one entry per CDR3 protein. The sample lists about 520,000 distinct CDR3 sequences; 22% were seen once. A further study also used this sample, focusing on T cells expressing NK-cell markers. That work contributes: Investigators obtained TCR beta repertoires from sorted CD3+CD56+NKG2C+, CD3+CD56+NKG2C- and CD3+CD56-NKG2C+ T cells.

The sample consisted of CD4+ T cells sorted from blood. V and J are TRBV7-9 and TRBJ2-7, with 8 bases that match TRBD1. This receptor was taken from a woman aged 18-29 years in good health. Here the CDR3 reads CASSSILETGDYEQYF. CDR3 nucleotides: TGTGCCAGCAGCTCAATACTCGAGACAGGGGACTACGAGCAGTACTTC. The variable domain in full, with the rest retrieved from reference TRBV7-9 and TRBJ2-7, is DTGVSQNPRHKITKRGQNVTFRCDPISEHNRLYWYRQTLGQGPEFLTYFQNEAQLEKSRLLSDRFSAERPKGSFSTLEIQRTEQGDSAMYLCASSSILETGDYEQYFGPGTRLTVT.